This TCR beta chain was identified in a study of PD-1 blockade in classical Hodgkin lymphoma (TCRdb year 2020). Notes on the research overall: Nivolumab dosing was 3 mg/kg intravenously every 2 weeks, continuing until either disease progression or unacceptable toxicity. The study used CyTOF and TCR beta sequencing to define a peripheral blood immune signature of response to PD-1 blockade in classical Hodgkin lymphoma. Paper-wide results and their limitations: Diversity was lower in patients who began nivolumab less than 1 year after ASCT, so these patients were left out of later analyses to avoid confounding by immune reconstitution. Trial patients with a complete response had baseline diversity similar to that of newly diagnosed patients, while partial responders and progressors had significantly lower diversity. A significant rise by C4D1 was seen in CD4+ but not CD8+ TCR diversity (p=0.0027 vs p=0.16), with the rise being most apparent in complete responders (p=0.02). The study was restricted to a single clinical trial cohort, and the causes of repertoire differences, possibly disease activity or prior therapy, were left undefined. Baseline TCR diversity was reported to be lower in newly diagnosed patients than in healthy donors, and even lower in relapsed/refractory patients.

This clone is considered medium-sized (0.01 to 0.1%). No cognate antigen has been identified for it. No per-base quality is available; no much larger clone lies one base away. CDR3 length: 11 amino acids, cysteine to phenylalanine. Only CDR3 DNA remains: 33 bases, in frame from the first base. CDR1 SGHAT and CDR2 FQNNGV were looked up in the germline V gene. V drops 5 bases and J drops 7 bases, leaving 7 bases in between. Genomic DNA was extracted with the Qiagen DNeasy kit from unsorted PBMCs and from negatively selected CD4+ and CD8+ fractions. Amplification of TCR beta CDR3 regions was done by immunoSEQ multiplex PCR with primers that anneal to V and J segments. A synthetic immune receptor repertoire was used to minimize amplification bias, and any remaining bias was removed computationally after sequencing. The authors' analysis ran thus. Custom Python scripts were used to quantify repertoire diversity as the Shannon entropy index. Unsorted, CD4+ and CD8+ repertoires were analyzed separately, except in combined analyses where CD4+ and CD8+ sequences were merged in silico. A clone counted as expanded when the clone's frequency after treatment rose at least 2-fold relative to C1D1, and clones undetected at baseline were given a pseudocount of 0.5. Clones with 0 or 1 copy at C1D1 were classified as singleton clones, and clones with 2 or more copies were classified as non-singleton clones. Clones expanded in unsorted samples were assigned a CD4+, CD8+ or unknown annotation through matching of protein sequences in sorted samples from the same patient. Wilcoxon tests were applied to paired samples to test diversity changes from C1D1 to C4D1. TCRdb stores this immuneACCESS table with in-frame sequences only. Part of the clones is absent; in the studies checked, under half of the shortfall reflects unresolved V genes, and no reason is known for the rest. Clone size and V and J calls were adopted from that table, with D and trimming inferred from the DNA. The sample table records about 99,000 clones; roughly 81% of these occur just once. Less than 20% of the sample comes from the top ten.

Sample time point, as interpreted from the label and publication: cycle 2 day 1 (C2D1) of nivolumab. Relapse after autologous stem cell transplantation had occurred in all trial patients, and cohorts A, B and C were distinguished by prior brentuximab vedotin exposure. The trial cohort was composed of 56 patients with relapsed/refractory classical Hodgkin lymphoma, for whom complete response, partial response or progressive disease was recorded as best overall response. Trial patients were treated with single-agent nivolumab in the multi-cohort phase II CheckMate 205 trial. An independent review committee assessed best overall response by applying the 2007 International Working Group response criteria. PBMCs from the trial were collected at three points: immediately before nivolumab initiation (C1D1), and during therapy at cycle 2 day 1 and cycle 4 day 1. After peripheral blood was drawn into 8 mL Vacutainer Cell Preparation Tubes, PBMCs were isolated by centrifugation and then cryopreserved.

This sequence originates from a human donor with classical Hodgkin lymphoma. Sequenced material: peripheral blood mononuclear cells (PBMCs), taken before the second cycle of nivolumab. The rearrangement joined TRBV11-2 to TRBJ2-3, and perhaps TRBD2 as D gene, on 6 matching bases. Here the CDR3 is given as CASSRGYTQYF. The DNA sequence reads TGTGCCAGCAGCCGGGGGTATACGCAGTATTTT.